The T cell receptor (beta chain) described here comes from a study of blood T cell repertoires in COVID-19. Study summary: Acute and convalescent COVID-19 samples came from the United States, Italy and Spain.

Generated by immunoSEQ multiplex PCR, the TCRdb table keeps only in-frame clones and is missing some. The sample lists roughly 150,000 clones; around four fifths were seen once. The V gene lost 0 bases and the J gene lost 7 bases, with 12 bases spanning the gap. Germline-derived CDR1 and CDR2 are LGHNA and YNFKEQ. This CDR3 has 15 residues. Participant-given clinical history determined each cohort assignment. Two negative PCRs, clearance, or symptom resolution characterized the recovered Cohort 3 donors. The source is a woman aged 45-60 years who had recovered from COVID-19. Input material: PBMCs or T cells enriched from blood (not recorded which). The chain links TRBV4-2 to TRBJ1-4; D unclear. DNA for the CDR3: TGTGCCAGCAGCCAAGAAAATCCTCGGGGTGAAAAACTGTTTTTT. This sequence encodes CASSQENPRGEKLFF.